This TCR beta chain was captured by sequencing in a study of vaccination and CD4 T cells after COVID-19. The CDR3 has 12 amino acids. Germline assignment: CDR1 MNHNS and CDR2 SASEGT. Trimming left V 7 bases short and J 1 base short, with 7 bases between. The study, taken as a whole, reports: Within convalescent individuals, 304 out of 307 vaccine-specific clones proved to be spike mono-reactive.

Documented treatment: approximately nine-day PBMC culture with coronavirus spike peptide pools or control peptides (ViraFEST assay). CD4+ T-cell collection from the unexposed donor predated the COVID-19 pandemic (2011-2018). Expanded clonotypes were found by TCR sequencing after peptide-pool stimulation (ViraFEST). Oncomine TCR Beta short-read sequencing was applied to DNA from cultured CD4+ T cells. Genomic DNA from cultured CD4+ T cells was extracted. TCRdb itself ran the PCR reads through MiXCR, one entry per CDR3 protein. Of roughly 9,500 distinct CDR3 sequences in the sample, 30% to 45% are singletons; the top ten hold 25% to 35%. This clonotype was picked up a small number of times. What it recognizes is unknown.

Sequenced sample: CD4+ T cells from blood, cultured in vitro. This clonotype originated in a human donor in good health. The genes are TRBV6-1 and TRBJ1-2; tentatively, D is TRBD1 (5 bases). The CDR3 loop is CASKGDNYGYTF. In DNA form, the CDR3 reads TGTGCCAGCAAAGGGGATAACTATGGCTACACCTTC.